These 19 T cell receptor beta chains share one sample of origin, sequenced in a study of blood T cell repertoires in COVID-19 (dated by TCRdb to about 2020). Libraries were made using the immunoSEQ multiplex PCR assay. The source is immuneACCESS, and TCRdb retained only in-frame sequences with V and J called. Part of the clones is not carried over; for the studies checked, unresolved V genes explain less than half of this, and the remainder is unexplained. This sample gives tens of thousands of clones in total; 81% of them show up just once. Around 5.3% of the sample lies in the top ten. The sequencing input was peripheral blood. Receptor source: a woman in her fifties or sixties with acute or convalescent COVID-19.

This clone was detected once. The V call is TRBV19, the J call TRBJ1-5; D gene uncertain. The CDR3 runs 14 residues. Trimming left V 5 bases short and J 2 bases short, with 10 bases between. The germline CDR1 and CDR2 sequences are LNHDA and SQIVND (reference sequence). The CDR3 coding sequence is TGTGCCAGTAGTCTCCGATCGGGCAATCAGCCCCAGCATTTT. This sequence encodes CASSLRSGNQPQHF. Based on the CDR3 plus reference TRBV19 and TRBJ1-5, the full variable domain is DGGITQSPKYLFRKEGQNVTLSCEQNLNHDAMYWYRQDPGQGLRLIYYSQIVNDFQKGDIAEGYSVSREKKESFPLTVTSAQKNPTAFYLCASSLRSGNQPQHFGDGTRLSIL.

V usage is TRBV6-1 and J usage is TRBJ1-6; no clear D gene. The CDR3 is made up of 13 amino acids. In germline, CDR1 is MNHNS, CDR2 SASEGT. V was cut by 1 base and J by 14 bases, with 12 bases left in between. The DNA of the CDR3 is TGTGCCAGCAGTGAAGGACTGCTTTCCACCCTCCACTTT. It is translated as CASSEGLLSTLHF.

CDR3 DNA: TGCAGTGCTAGTGGCCAGGGAGGCTCTGGCTACACCTTC. As protein: CSASGQGGSGYTF. The rearrangement uses TRBV20-1 and TRBJ1-2; a weak D match, TRBD1 (5 bases). With 3 bases removed from V and 7 bases from J, the gap between germline ends came to 15 bases. The CDR3 is 13 residues long. Germline loops: CDR1 DFQATT, CDR2 SNEGSKA (reference sequence).

The CDR3 DNA reads as TGTGCCAGCAGCAAAGGACTAGCGGGGAGCTCCTACGAGCAGTACTTC. Translated: CASSKGLAGSSYEQYF. V usage is TRBV21-1 and J usage is TRBJ2-7; the D call TRBD2 from the table was never checked on the DNA. TRBV21-1 is shown as a pseudogene. This CDR3 comprises 16 residues.

The V call is TRBV5-8, the J call TRBJ1-1; TRBD1 aligns across 9 bases. After removal of 4 bases from V and 3 bases from J, the junction contained 13 bases not matched to a gene. This CDR3 has 17 amino acids. The germline CDR1 and CDR2 sequences are SGHTS and YDEGEE. The CDR3 reads CASSRRIIQGAHTEAFF. CDR3 sequence (DNA): TGTGCCAGCAGCAGAAGAATAATACAGGGGGCTCACACTGAAGCTTTCTTT.

DNA for the CDR3: TGTGCCAGCTCACCCGAGGGTCAGGGAGGCGAAAAACTGTTTTTT. It is translated as CASSPEGQGGEKLFF. The V call is TRBV18, the J call TRBJ1-4; weak D call: TRBD1 (5 bases). The ends were cut back, 3 bases at V and 8 bases at J, with 16 bases in the middle. The CDR3 loop spans 15 amino acids. Per the germline V gene, CDR1 is KGHSH and CDR2 is LQKENI.

The chain has TRBV10-3 and TRBJ2-2; 9 bases line up with TRBD2. This CDR3 has 18 amino acids. The J segment lost 4 bases and the V segment lost 2 bases, leaving 11 bases of the junction unmatched. CDR1 is ENHRY, CDR2 SYGVKD, per germline. CDR3 amino acids: CAISERSSGNRFTGELFF. CDR3 nucleotides: TGTGCCATCAGTGAGAGGTCTAGCGGGAACCGATTCACCGGGGAGCTGTTTTTT.

J is TRBJ2-3 and V is TRBV4-2; 13 bases line up with TRBD2. CDR3 length equals 17 residues. V lost 4 bases, J lost 6 bases, and 10 bases stayed unmatched. Germline V gene lookup returns CDR1 LGHNA and CDR2 YNFKEQ. The CDR3 DNA is TGTGCCAGCAGCCTAAAGATCGGACTAGCGGGGGATGATACGCAGTATTTT. This encodes CASSLKIGLAGDDTQYF.

The V and J genes are TRBV18 and TRBJ1-4; 7 bases are shared with TRBD1. V lost 3 bases to trimming and J lost 8 bases; unmatched junction nucleotides: 0. CDR3 length: 12 residues. Germline loops: CDR1 KGHSH, CDR2 LQKENI. CDR3 in amino acids: CASSPDREKLFF. The CDR3 nucleotides read TGTGCCAGCTCACCGGACAGGGAAAAACTGTTTTTT.

The V gene is TRBV5-4, the J gene TRBJ1-4; TRBD1 agrees at 11 bases. This CDR3 has 15 residues. Germline CDR1 SGHNT, CDR2 YYREEE (reference sequence). With 3 bases clipped from V and 8 bases from J, the junction kept 6 bases outside the gene matches. Written as DNA, the CDR3 is TGTGCCAGCAGCTCCCGGGGACAGGGGGGGGAAAAACTGTTTTTT. The encoded protein is CASSSRGQGGEKLFF.

The chain links TRBV27 to TRBJ1-5; the match to TRBD1 covers 12 bases. Per the germline V gene, CDR1 is MNHEY and CDR2 is SMNVEV (reference sequence). V trimming: 0 bases; J trimming: 7 bases; junction bases outside the gene matches: 4. There are 16 residues in the CDR3. The CDR3 DNA is TGTGCCAGCAGTTTATCAGGGACAGGGGGCAGGCAGCCCCAGCATTTT. It translates to CASSLSGTGGRQPQHF.

This chain connects TRBV29-1 to TRBJ2-1, with 11 bases aligning to TRBD2. Germline CDR1 SQVTM, CDR2 ANQGSEA. V lost 7 bases and J lost 8; bases outside the gene matches: 4. The CDR3 covers 12 residues. The CDR3 nucleotides read TGCAGCGGTAGCGGGGGGGCACATGAGCAGTTCTTC. Translating gives CSGSGGAHEQFF.

The V call is TRBV4-1, the J call TRBJ2-7; 16 nucleotides match TRBD2. After removal of 6 bases from V and 5 bases from J, the junction contained 10 bases not matched to a gene. Germline V CDR1 and CDR2: MGHRA, YSYEKL. This CDR3 is 17 amino acids long. This CDR3 is CASRKIPGLAGGDEQYF. CDR3 bases: TGCGCCAGCAGAAAAATTCCGGGACTAGCGGGAGGGGACGAGCAGTACTTC.

This clone was seen only once. V gene TRBV11-2 combines with J gene TRBJ1-2; weak D call: TRBD1 (6 bases). CDR3 size: 13 residues. CDR1 and CDR2 (germline): SGHAT, FQNNGV. The V end was cut by 4 bases, the J end by 4 bases, with 10 bases between. The DNA for the CDR3 is TGTGCCAGCAGCTCGACAGGTGCCTATGGCTACACCTTC. Residues: CASSSTGAYGYTF.

The chain combines TRBV10-3 with TRBJ2-7; 10 bases fit TRBD1. This CDR3 is 14 amino acids long. With V trimmed by 3 bases and J by 5 bases, 4 bases remained unmatched. Germline CDR1 reads ENHRY; CDR2 reads SYGVKD. The CDR3 sequence is CAISDQTGGNEQYF. The CDR3, as DNA: TGTGCCATCAGTGACCAGACAGGGGGCAACGAGCAGTACTTC.

This chain connects TRBV9 to TRBJ2-7; 9 bases map to TRBD2. The CDR3 is 14 residues long. From germline, CDR1 is SGDLS and CDR2 YYNGEE. Unmatched junction bases numbered 2, after V lost 0 bases and J lost 4 bases. The CDR3 loop reads CASSVGLAEYEQYF. As DNA, the CDR3 is TGTGCCAGCAGCGTAGGACTAGCGGAATACGAGCAGTACTTC.

The V call is TRBV7-2, the J call TRBJ2-7; tentative D call: TRBD1 (5 bases). V lost 7 bases to trimming and J lost 5 bases, with 12 bases between them. The CDR3 is 12 amino acids. Germline V gene lookup returns CDR1 SGHTA and CDR2 FQGNSA. CDR3 region: CASTSGLNEQYF. The CDR3 DNA follows: TGTGCCAGCACCTCAGGGCTCAACGAGCAGTACTTC.

For the CDR3, the DNA is TGTGCCAGCAGTTACGACAGGGGTGAAGCTTTCTTT. Translated, it gives CASSYDRGEAFF. The chain employs TRBV6-5 and TRBJ1-1, with 8 bases that match TRBD1. There are 12 residues in the CDR3. V shed 2 bases, J shed 7 bases, and the junction held 0 bases outside the gene matches. Looked up from germline, CDR1 is MNHEY and CDR2 is SVGAGI.

This clone was seen just once. This chain connects TRBV11-2 to TRBJ1-5; D unclear. CDR1 and CDR2 (germline): SGHAT, FQNNGV. CDR3 size: 13 residues. Trimming pared 2 bases from V and 7 bases from J, leaving 9 bases between. CDR3 sequence: CASSLSREQPQHF. The CDR3 nucleotides are TGTGCCAGCAGCTTAAGTCGCGAGCAGCCCCAGCATTTT.